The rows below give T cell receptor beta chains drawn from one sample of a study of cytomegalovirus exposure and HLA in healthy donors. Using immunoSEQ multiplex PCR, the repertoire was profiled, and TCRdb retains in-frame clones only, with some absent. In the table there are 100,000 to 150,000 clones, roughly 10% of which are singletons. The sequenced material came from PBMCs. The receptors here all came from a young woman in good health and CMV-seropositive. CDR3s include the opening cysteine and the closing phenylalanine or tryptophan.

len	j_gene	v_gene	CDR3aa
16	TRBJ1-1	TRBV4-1	CASSKDSLGVRTEAFF
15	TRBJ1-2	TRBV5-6	CASRDRGKTNYGYTF
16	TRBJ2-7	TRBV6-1	CASSESVSGNSYEQYF
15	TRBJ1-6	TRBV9	CASSVEPQDYSPLHF
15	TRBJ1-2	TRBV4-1	CASSHAGAVEYGYTF
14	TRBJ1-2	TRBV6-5	CASSYSSQGGGYTF
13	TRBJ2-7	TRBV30	CAWSVLPLYEQYF
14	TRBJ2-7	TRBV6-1	CASRRDRQNFEQYF
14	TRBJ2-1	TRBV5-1	CASSLAEGGNEQFF
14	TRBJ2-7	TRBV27	CASSLGTGRGEQYF
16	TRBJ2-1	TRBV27	CASSPVGEGLGNEQFF
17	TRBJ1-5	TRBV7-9	CASSLGTGDTSNQPQHF
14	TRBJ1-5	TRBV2	CASNSQGTNQPQHF
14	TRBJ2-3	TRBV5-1	CASSLTGAADTQYF
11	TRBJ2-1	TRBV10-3	CAISGDNEQFF
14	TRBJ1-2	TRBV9	CASSVEQGSYGYTF
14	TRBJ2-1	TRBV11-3	CASSPRSSYNEQFF
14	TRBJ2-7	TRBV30	CAWITGQGAYEQYF
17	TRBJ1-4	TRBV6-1	CASSEVWTDGGIGKLFF
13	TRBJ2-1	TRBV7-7	CASSADLAGEQFF
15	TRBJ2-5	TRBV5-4	CASSLGQGGRETQYF
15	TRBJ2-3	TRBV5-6	CASSSPSVKADTQYF
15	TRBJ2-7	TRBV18	CASSRTSGTSYEQYF
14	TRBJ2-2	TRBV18	CASSSTGVTGELFF
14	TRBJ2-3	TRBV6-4	CASSDSPEADTQYF
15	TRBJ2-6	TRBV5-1	CASSGDKAGANVLTF
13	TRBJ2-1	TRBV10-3	CAISSGAYNEQFF
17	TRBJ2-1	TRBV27	CASSLSIPQGSDNEQFF
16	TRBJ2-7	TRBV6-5	CASSYSGLAGTYEQYF
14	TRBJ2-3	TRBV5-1	CASSLGLAHDTQYF
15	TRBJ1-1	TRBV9	CASSDPGGVDTEAFF
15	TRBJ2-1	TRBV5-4	CASSRSGGNYNEQFF
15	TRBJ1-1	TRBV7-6	CASSSPSRDTREAFF
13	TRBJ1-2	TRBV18	CASSPPEVVDSVF
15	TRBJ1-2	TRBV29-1	CSVEDEDRGHGGYTF
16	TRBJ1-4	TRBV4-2	CASSQEMVGVNEKLFF
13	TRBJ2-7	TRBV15	CATRDTLTYEQYF
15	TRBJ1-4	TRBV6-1	CASSDGQGTNEKLFF
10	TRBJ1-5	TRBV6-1	CASSVRPQHF
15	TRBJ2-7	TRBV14	CASSQETRGPGEQYF
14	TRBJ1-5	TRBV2	CAGSDRGLYQPQHF
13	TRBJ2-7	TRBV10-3	CAISDGTRYEQYF
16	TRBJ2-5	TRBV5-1	CASSLATSGTQETQYF
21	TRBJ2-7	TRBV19	CASSQHTLGTSGKSQPYEQYF
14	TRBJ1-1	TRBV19	CASSIQGAIAEAFF
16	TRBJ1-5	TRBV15	CATSRDGGTSNQPQHF
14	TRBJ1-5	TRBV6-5	CASSPPGGGQPQHF
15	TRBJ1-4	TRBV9	CASSQLEGSGEKLFF
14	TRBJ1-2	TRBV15	CATSRDLVTYGYTF
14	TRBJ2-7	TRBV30	CAWAPGGGVYEQYF
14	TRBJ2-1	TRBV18	CASSSDRAVNEQFF
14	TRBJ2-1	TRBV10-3	CAIGTSGGYNEQFF
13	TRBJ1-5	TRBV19	CASSAQGDQPQHF
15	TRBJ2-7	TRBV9	CASSATGTSGYEQYF
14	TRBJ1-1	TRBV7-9	CASSSSRLITEAFF
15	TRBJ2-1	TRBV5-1	CASTSTRLTDNEQFF
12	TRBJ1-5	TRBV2	CASRWRDEPQHF
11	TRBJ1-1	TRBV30	CAGGGGTEAFF